These 32 T cell receptor beta chains came from one sample sequenced in a study of blood T cell repertoires in COVID-19. Here immunoSEQ multiplex PCR was the method, and the copy in TCRdb shows in-frame clones only, minus some. The sample has 200,000 to 250,000 clones; 75% to 85% are singletons. Sample: PBMCs or T cells enriched from blood (not recorded which). The origin of the receptors is a middle-aged man who had recovered from COVID-19.

As DNA, the CDR3 is TGTGCCAGCAGCTTGGATCTAACCGGGACAGGGACATCCTACGAGCAGTACTTC. It yields the protein CASSLDLTGTGTSYEQYF. The rearrangement joins TRBV5-4 to TRBJ2-7, with 9 bases matching TRBD1. Trimming at V came to 0 bases and at J to 1 base, leaving 11 bases not matched to a gene. Germline assignment: CDR1 SGHNT and CDR2 YYREEE (reference sequence). This CDR3 comprises 18 residues.

This clone was observed at least ten times. This sequence joins TRBV29-1 and TRBJ1-3; 7 bases agree with TRBD1. The CDR3 totals 14 residues. The germline gives CDR1 SQVTM, CDR2 ANQGSEA. V lost 6 bases, J lost 0 bases, and 5 bases stayed unmatched. The CDR3 nucleotides read TGCAGCGTAATCGGACAGGACTCTGGAAACACCATATATTTT. Translated, it gives CSVIGQDSGNTIYF.

The chain employs TRBV11-1 and TRBJ2-2; 7 bases line up with TRBD1. Germline V lookup: CDR1 SGHAT, CDR2 FQDESV (reference sequence). J was trimmed by 6 bases and V by 0 bases; bases with no gene match: 7. This CDR3 is built from 16 residues. CDR3: CASSLAATGSSGELFF. The CDR3 DNA sequence: TGTGCCAGCAGCTTAGCGGCGACAGGGAGTTCCGGGGAGCTGTTTTTT.

This clone was counted many times. The chain recombines TRBV6-1 with TRBJ2-5, with 10 nucleotides matching TRBD1. V lost 0 bases, J lost 5 bases, and 6 bases stayed unmatched. The length of the CDR3 is 16 residues. The V gene's germline CDR1 is MNHNS and CDR2 SASEGT. The CDR3 is CASSEAGGTGDETQYF. The CDR3 nucleotides read TGTGCCAGCAGTGAAGCGGGAGGGACAGGGGACGAGACCCAGTACTTC.

The chain joins TRBV5-1 to TRBJ1-2; 10 nucleotides align to TRBD1. V lost 3 bases, J lost 5 bases, and 4 bases stayed unmatched. The CDR3 consists of 14 residues. Germline loops: CDR1 SGHRS, CDR2 YFSETQ. The chain's CDR3 is CASSSRTGGYGYTF. The CDR3, as DNA: TGCGCCAGCAGCTCCAGGACAGGGGGTTATGGCTACACCTTC. Supplemented by reference TRBV5-1 and TRBJ1-2, the full variable domain reads KAGVTQTPRYLIKTRGQQVTLSCSPISGHRSVSWYQQTPGQGLQFLFEYFSETQRNKGNFPGRFSGRQFSNSRSEMNVSTLELGDSALYLCASSSRTGGYGYTFGSGTRLTVV.

Only a few counts were recorded for this clone. The CDR3 DNA is TGTGCCAGCAGTTCGATACAGGACACTGAAGCTTTCTTT. Protein sequence: CASSSIQDTEAFF. The rearrangement links TRBV27 to TRBJ1-1, with D perhaps TRBD1 (5 bases). CDR1 MNHEY and CDR2 SMNVEV come from the germline V gene (reference sequence). The CDR3 is made up of 13 amino acids. The V and J ends lost 4 bases and 3 bases respectively, with 9 bases between them.

The CDR3 is CATSGGPGDTQYF. The CDR3 nucleotides are TGTGCCACCTCCGGAGGGCCGGGGGATACGCAGTATTTT. The rearrangement links TRBV12-3 or TRBV12-4 to TRBJ2-3; tentatively, D is TRBD2 (6 bases). V was shortened by 10 bases and J by 6 bases, with 17 bases between the two germline ends. The CDR3 spans 13 residues.

Note on this clone: A read error may account for a junction end that differs from germline. The chain is built from TRBV6-5 and TRBJ1-2; D possibly corresponds to TRBD1 (5 bases). Germline values: CDR1 MNHEY, CDR2 SVGAGI. The CDR3 has 15 residues. This chain's CDR3 is CAGSQVVGGGYGYTF. CDR3 coding DNA: TGTGCCGGCAGTCAGGTCGTGGGGGGAGGGTATGGCTACACCTTC.

J is TRBJ1-2 and V is TRBV12-5; D remains ambiguous. The CDR3 is made up of 15 amino acids. Trimming cost V 4 bases and J 6 bases, with 18 bases left between them. Germline V gives CDR1 LGHNT, CDR2 FRNRAP. The CDR3 nucleotides read TGTGCTAGTGGTTCACCATACCCTCGCGCGGATGGCTACACCTTC. Residues: CASGSPYPRADGYTF.

V gene TRBV27 combines with J gene TRBJ1-2; 9 bases match TRBD1. CDR1 MNHEY and CDR2 SMNVEV come from the germline V gene (reference sequence). The V and J ends lost 0 bases and 7 bases, in that order; junction bases with no gene match: 6. The CDR3 is 15 amino acids. The CDR3 sequence is CASSLSKGQGRGYTF. The DNA for the CDR3 is TGTGCCAGCAGTTTATCGAAGGGACAGGGTCGTGGCTACACCTTC.

This clone was counted at least ten times. CDR3 in DNA: TGTGCCACCAGCAGAGAGAGCGACAGGGCGAACTATGGCTACACCTTC. It is translated as CATSRESDRANYGYTF. This sequence joins TRBV15 and TRBJ1-2; 7 nucleotides match TRBD1. Unmatched junction bases numbered 6, after V lost 0 bases and J lost 2 bases. The CDR3 totals 16 residues. Germline CDR1 and CDR2: LNHNV and YYDKDF (reference sequence). Variable domain in full (rest from reference TRBV15 and TRBJ1-2): DAMVIQNPRYQVTQFGKPVTLSCSQTLNHNVMYWYQQKSSQAPKLLFHYYDKDFNNEADTPDNFQSRRPNTSFCFLDIRSPGLGDTAMYLCATSRESDRANYGYTFGSGTRLTVV.

The V call is TRBV5-1, the J call TRBJ2-7, with TRBD2 identical over 12 bases. The CDR3 has 18 amino acids. The germline V gene encodes CDR1 SGHRS and CDR2 YFSETQ. V shed 0 bases, J shed 2 bases, and the junction held 9 bases outside the gene matches. The CDR3, as DNA: TGCGCCAGCAGCTTGGAGGCTAGCGGGGGGGCCTGGACCTACGAGCAGTACTTC. Encoded protein: CASSLEASGGAWTYEQYF.

This rearrangement joins TRBV12-3 or TRBV12-4 to TRBJ2-7; D is possibly TRBD2 (5 bases). V was pared by 3 bases and J by 5 bases, with 11 bases between. The CDR3 covers 13 residues. The DNA for the CDR3 is TGTGCCAGCAGTTTGTTCAAAGCGGACGAGCAGTACTTC. Encoded protein: CASSLFKADEQYF.

The chain is built from TRBV19 and TRBJ2-2; D not resolved. CDR3 length equals 15 residues. CDR1 and CDR2 from the germline V gene are LNHDA and SQIVND (reference sequence). Trimming removed 0 bases at V and 3 bases at J, with 8 bases between. CDR3: CASSIDSIYTGELFF. CDR3 DNA: TGTGCCAGTAGTATAGACAGTATCTACACCGGGGAGCTGTTTTTT.

This chain uses TRBV2 with TRBJ1-5; TRBD1 is a possible D gene (5 bases). Trimming took off 7 bases at V and 0 bases at J, with 22 bases between the two ends. The germline V gene has CDR1 SNHLY and CDR2 FYNNEI. The CDR3 runs 18 residues. For the CDR3, the DNA is TGTGCCAGCAAGTGGGGTGGTGCTGGGGCCTATAGCAATCAGCCCCAGCATTTT. Protein product: CASKWGGAGAYSNQPQHF.

The chain couples TRBV9 to TRBJ2-3; 7 bases align to TRBD2. Germline CDR1 reads SGDLS; CDR2 reads YYNGEE. The CDR3 covers 12 residues. With 7 bases clipped from V and 2 bases from J, the junction kept 1 base outside the gene matches. DNA of the CDR3: TGTGCCAGCGGGGGGGACACAGATACGCAGTATTTT. Its protein is CASGGDTDTQYF.

This clone was counted ten times or more. The chain has TRBV24-1 and TRBJ2-1, with 7 nucleotides matching TRBD2. This CDR3 has 13 amino acids. V lost 9 bases to trimming and J lost 7 bases; unmatched junction nucleotides: 8. Germline CDR1 reads KGHDR; CDR2 reads SFDVKD. The CDR3 sequence is CATGEDGGNEQFF. CDR3 in DNA: TGTGCCACCGGGGAGGACGGGGGGAATGAGCAGTTCTTC.

The chain joins TRBV5-4 to TRBJ2-7; no firm D call. The CDR3 has 12 residues. V was pared by 4 bases and J by 4 bases, with 9 bases between. CDR1 and CDR2 (germline): SGHNT, YYREEE (reference sequence). CDR3 in DNA: TGTGCCAGCAGCCAAGGAGTTTACGAGCAGTACTTC. Translated: CASSQGVYEQYF.

This chain joins TRBV7-2 and TRBJ1-3, with 8 bases matching TRBD1. The CDR3 is 17 amino acids. Germline CDR1 reads SGHTA; CDR2 reads FQGNSA. V lost 6 bases and J lost 0; bases outside the gene matches: 10. Here the CDR3 reads CASSSRTGPSSGNTIYF. For the CDR3, the DNA is TGTGCCAGCAGTAGTCGGACAGGGCCGAGCTCTGGAAACACCATATATTTT. The full variable domain, rest sourced from reference TRBV7-2 and TRBJ1-3, is GAGVSQSPSNKVTEKGKDVELRCDPISGHTALYWYRQSLGQGLEFLIYFQGNSAPDKSGLPSDRFSAERTGGSVSTLTIQRTQQEDSAVYLCASSSRTGPSSGNTIYFGEGSWLTVV.

This clone showed up just a few times. The chain uses TRBV28 and TRBJ1-1; D is unclear. The CDR3 consists of 13 residues. The germline V and J ends were trimmed by 6 bases and 4 bases, with 12 bases remaining between them. Germline V gene sequence: CDR1 MDHEN, CDR2 SYDVKM. CDR3 bases: TGTGCCAGCAGAACCCGAGTACCCACTGAAGCTTTCTTT. Translation gives CASRTRVPTEAFF.

This clone was detected a few times. The chain uses TRBV2 and TRBJ1-2; 8 nucleotides line up with TRBD1. Germline CDR1 SNHLY, CDR2 FYNNEI. J lost 8 bases, V lost 6 bases, and 11 bases had no gene match. The CDR3 is made up of 14 amino acids. CDR3 bases: TGTGCCAGCAGACGGACAGGGCGTTCAGAAGGCTACACCTTC. Its protein is CASRRTGRSEGYTF.

V gene TRBV5-8 combines with J gene TRBJ1-2, with D tentatively TRBD1 (6 bases). Per the germline V gene, CDR1 is SGHTS and CDR2 is YDEGEE. The length of the CDR3 is 14 residues. V was pared by 4 bases and J by 5 bases, with 15 bases between. The CDR3 protein is CASSGTRSLYGYTF. DNA for the CDR3: TGTGCCAGCAGCGGGACAAGAAGTCTTTATGGCTACACCTTC.

The V call is TRBV4-1, the J call TRBJ1-3; D is undetermined. Germline lookup yields CDR1 MGHRA and CDR2 YSYEKL. The CDR3 consists of 16 residues. V lost 1 base, J lost 0 bases, and 10 bases lay in between. CDR3 DNA sequence: TGCGCCAGCAGCCAAGGGAGAAGTAGCTCTGGAAACACCATATATTTT. It translates to CASSQGRSSSGNTIYF.

J is TRBJ2-3 and V is TRBV10-3; a weak D match, TRBD2 (6 bases). The germline gives CDR1 ENHRY, CDR2 SYGVKD. V was shortened by 0 bases and J by 11 bases, with 18 bases between the two germline ends. CDR3 size: 15 residues. The CDR3 region is CAISESVAGRSWQYF. Written as DNA, the CDR3 is TGTGCCATCAGTGAGTCGGTCGCGGGGCGCTCGTGGCAGTATTTT.

The V call is TRBV5-4, the J call TRBJ2-3; 11 bases agree with TRBD2. The germline CDR1 and CDR2 sequences are SGHNT and YYREEE (reference sequence). CDR3 length: 16 amino acids. J gave up 3 bases and V 4 bases, and 7 bases lay outside the gene matches. The CDR3 nucleotides are TGTGCCAGCAGCCCAAAGCTAGCGGGGGGAACAGATACGCAGTATTTT. It codes for CASSPKLAGGTDTQYF.

This clone was recorded a few times. The CDR3 sequence is CASSLGVEAFF. The CDR3 coding sequence is TGTGCCAGCAGCTTAGGCGTCGAAGCTTTCTTT. The chain uses TRBV11-1 and TRBJ1-1; D call uncertain. Trimming removed 1 base at V and 8 bases at J, with 5 bases between. The CDR3 totals 11 residues. Germline CDR1 and CDR2: SGHAT and FQDESV (reference sequence).

The V and J genes are TRBV11-2 and TRBJ1-2, with no clear D. V was shortened by 7 bases and J by 3 bases, with 12 bases between the two germline ends. The CDR3 is 13 amino acids. Germline CDR1 is SGHAT and CDR2 is FQNNGV. DNA for the CDR3: TGTGCCAGCACCCGACACAGCCACTATGGCTACACCTTC. Its protein product is CASTRHSHYGYTF.

The sample holds a few counts of this clone. The chain carries TRBV2 and TRBJ2-2; TRBD1 might be the D (5 bases). The germline gives CDR1 SNHLY, CDR2 FYNNEI. The germline V and J ends were trimmed by 4 bases and 1 base, with 10 bases remaining between them. The CDR3 length is 15 residues. The CDR3 loop reads CASSVFGQNTGELFF. The CDR3 DNA is TGTGCCAGCAGTGTGTTCGGACAGAACACCGGGGAGCTGTTTTTT.

The rearrangement joins TRBV6-4 to TRBJ1-5; a weak D match, TRBD1 (6 bases). V shed 6 bases and J shed 2 bases, with 26 bases lying between them. The CDR3 loop spans 19 amino acids. The germline V gene has CDR1 MRHNA and CDR2 SNTAGT. CDR3 DNA: TGTGCCAGCAGGGCGGGGGGGACATCCATAGTCGGTGGCAATCAGCCCCAGCATTTT. Its protein product is CASRAGGTSIVGGNQPQHF.

The J gene is TRBJ2-7, the V gene TRBV24-1; TRBD2 agrees at 9 bases. The CDR3 consists of 17 residues. Germline V CDR1 and CDR2: KGHDR, SFDVKD. The J segment lost 5 bases and the V segment lost 7 bases, leaving 17 bases of the junction unmatched. CDR3 bases: TGTGCCACCAGAGTGGATTTAGCGGGGGTCCTTCGGGACGAGCAGTACTTC. Its protein product is CATRVDLAGVLRDEQYF.

The chain uses TRBV2 and TRBJ1-1; D not certain. Per the germline V gene, CDR1 is SNHLY and CDR2 is FYNNEI. The ends were cut back, 5 bases at V and 2 bases at J, with 12 bases in the middle. The CDR3 sequence is 14 residues long. The CDR3 DNA follows: TGTGCCAGCAGTCCCCGACACGGAAACACTGAAGCTTTCTTT. Residues: CASSPRHGNTEAFF.

The chain has TRBV18 and TRBJ2-3, with D possibly TRBD1 on 6 matching bases. V lost 1 base and J 3 bases, leaving 11 bases between the germline ends. Looked up from germline, CDR1 is KGHSH and CDR2 is LQKENI. The CDR3 consists of 15 residues. The CDR3 DNA sequence: TGTGCCAGCTCACCACTCCACAGGGATACAGATACGCAGTATTTT. It encodes CASSPLHRDTDTQYF.